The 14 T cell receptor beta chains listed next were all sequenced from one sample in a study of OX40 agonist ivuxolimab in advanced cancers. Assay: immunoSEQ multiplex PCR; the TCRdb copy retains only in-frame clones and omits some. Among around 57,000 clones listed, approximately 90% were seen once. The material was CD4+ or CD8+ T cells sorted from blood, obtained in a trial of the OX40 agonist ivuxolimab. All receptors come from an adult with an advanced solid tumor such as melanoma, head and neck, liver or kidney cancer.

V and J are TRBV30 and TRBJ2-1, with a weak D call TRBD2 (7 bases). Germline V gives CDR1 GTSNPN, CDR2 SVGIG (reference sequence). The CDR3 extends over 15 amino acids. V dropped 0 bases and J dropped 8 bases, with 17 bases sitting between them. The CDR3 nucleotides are TGTGCCTGGAGTGTAGGCGGGGGCCCCAACGATGAGCAGTTCTTC. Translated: CAWSVGGGPNDEQFF.

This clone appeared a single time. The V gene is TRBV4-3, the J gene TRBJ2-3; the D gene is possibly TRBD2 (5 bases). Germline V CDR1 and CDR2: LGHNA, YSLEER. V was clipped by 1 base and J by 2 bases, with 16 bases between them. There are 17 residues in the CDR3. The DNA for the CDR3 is TGCGCCAGCAGCCAAGGCCCTGCGGGCGGTCTCACAGATACGCAGTATTTT. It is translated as CASSQGPAGGLTDTQYF.

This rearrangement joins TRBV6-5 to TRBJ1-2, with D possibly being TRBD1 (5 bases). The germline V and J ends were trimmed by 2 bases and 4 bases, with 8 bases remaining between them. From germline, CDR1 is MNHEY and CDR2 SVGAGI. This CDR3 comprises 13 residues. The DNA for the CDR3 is TGTGCCAGCAGTTACGACAGTTCCTATGGCTACACCTTC. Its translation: CASSYDSSYGYTF.

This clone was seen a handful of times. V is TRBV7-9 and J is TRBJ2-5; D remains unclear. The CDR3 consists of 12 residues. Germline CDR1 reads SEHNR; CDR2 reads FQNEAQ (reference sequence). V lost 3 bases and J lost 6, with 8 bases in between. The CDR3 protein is CASSLAAQTQYF. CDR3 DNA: TGTGCCAGCAGCTTGGCGGCACAGACCCAGTACTTC. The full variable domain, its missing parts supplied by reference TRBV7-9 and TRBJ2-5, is DTGVSQNPRHKITKRGQNVTFRCDPISEHNRLYWYRQTLGQGPEFLTYFQNEAQLEKSRLLSDRFSAERPKGSFSTLEIQRTEQGDSAMYLCASSLAAQTQYFGPGTRLLVL.

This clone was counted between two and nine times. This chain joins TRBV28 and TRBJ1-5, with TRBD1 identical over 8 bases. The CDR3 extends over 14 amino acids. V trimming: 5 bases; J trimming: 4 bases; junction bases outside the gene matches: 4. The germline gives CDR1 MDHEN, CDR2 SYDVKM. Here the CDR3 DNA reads TGTGCCAGCAGTCAAAGACAGGGGAATCAGCCCCAGCATTTT. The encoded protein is CASSQRQGNQPQHF.

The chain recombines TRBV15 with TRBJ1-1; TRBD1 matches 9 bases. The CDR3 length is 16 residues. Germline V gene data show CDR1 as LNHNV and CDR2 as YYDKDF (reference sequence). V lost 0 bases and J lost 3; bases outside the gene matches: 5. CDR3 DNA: TGTGCCACCAGCAGAGATCAACGGGACAGGGACACTGAAGCTTTCTTT. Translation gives CATSRDQRDRDTEAFF.

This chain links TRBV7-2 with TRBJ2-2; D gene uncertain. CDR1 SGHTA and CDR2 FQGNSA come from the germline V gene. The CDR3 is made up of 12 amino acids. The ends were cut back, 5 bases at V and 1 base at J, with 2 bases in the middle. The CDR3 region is CASSGNTGELFF. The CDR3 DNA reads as TGTGCCAGCAGCGGGAACACCGGGGAGCTGTTTTTT.

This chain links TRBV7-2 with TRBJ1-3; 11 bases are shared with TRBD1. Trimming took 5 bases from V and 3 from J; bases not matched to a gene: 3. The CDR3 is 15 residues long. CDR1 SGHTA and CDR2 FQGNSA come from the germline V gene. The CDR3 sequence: CASSRDRGFGNTIYF. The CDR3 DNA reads TGTGCCAGCAGCCGGGACAGGGGGTTTGGAAACACCATATATTTT.

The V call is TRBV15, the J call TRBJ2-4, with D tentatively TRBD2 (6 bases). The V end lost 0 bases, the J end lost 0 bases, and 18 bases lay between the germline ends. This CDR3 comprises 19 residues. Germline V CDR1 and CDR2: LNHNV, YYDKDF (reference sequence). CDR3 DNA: TGTGCCACCAGCAGAGATAGTTCGACGGGAGATATAGCCAAAAACATTCAGTACTTC. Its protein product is CATSRDSSTGDIAKNIQYF.

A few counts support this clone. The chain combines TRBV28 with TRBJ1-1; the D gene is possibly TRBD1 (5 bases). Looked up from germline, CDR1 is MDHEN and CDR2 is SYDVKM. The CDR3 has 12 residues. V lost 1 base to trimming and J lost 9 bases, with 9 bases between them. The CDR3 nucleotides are TGTGCCAGCAGTTTATCGACAGATAAAGCTTTCTTT. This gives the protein CASSLSTDKAFF.

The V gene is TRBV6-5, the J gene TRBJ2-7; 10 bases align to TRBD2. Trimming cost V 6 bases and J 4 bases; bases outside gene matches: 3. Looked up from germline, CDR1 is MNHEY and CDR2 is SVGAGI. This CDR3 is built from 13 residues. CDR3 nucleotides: TGTGCCAGCAGGAAAGCGGGAGGGTACGAGCAGTACGTC. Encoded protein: CASRKAGGYEQYV.

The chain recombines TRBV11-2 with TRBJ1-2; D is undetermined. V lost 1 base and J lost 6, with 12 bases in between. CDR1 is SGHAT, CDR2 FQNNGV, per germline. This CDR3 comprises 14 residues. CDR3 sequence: CASSLVPTSNGYTF. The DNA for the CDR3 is TGTGCCAGCAGCTTAGTACCTACATCGAATGGCTACACCTTC.

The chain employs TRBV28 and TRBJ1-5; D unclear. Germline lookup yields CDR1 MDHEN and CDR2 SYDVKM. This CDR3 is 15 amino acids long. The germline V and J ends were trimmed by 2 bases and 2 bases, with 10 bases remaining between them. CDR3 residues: CASSLRGAGNQPQHF. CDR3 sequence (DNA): TGTGCCAGCAGTTTACGGGGTGCGGGCAATCAGCCCCAGCATTTT. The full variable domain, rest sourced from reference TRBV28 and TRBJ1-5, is DVKVTQSSRYLVKRTGEKVFLECVQDMDHENMFWYRQDPGLGLRLIYFSYDVKMKEKGDIPEGYSVSREKKERFSLILESASTNQTSMYLCASSLRGAGNQPQHFGDGTRLSIL.

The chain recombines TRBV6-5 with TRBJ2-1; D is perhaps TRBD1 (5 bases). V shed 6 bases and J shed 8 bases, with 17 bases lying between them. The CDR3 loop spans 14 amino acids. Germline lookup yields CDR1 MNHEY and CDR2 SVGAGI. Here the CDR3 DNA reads TGTGCCAGCAGGGAGAATTGGGGCGGCGATGAGCAGTTCTTC. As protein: CASRENWGGDEQFF.